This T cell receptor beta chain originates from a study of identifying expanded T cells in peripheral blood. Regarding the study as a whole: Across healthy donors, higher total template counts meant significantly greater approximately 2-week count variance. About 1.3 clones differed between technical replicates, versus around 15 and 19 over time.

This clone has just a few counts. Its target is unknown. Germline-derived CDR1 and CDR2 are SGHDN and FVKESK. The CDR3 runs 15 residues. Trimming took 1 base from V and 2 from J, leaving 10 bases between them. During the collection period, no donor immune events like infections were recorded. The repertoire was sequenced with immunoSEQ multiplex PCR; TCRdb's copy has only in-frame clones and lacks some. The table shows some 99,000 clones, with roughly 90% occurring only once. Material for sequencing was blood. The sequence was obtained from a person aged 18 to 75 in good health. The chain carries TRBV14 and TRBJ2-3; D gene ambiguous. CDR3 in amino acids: CASSQGASLTDTQYF. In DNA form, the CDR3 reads TGTGCCAGCAGCCAAGGAGCGTCACTCACAGATACGCAGTATTTT.